This paragraph reports one T cell receptor (beta chain). Its specificity is not known. Using immunoSEQ multiplex PCR, the repertoire was profiled, and TCRdb retains in-frame clones only, with some absent. The sample lists 90,000 to 110,000 clones, roughly 90% occurring once. The data originate from a study of T cell responses to AZD1222 COVID-19 vaccine. General study points: In a largely white British group with more females than males, clonal diversity was possibly underestimated. In the spike-specific TCR repertoire, nearly half reportedly target unmutated variant regions. Just a handful of AZD1222 recipients tested seropositive at baseline. Repertoire collection took place solely once the T cell response had peaked.

The V gene lost 4 bases and the J gene lost 4 bases, with 15 bases spanning the gap. The CDR3 extends over 15 amino acids. The V gene's germline CDR1 is SGHRS and CDR2 YFSETQ. The V gene is TRBV5-1, the J gene TRBJ1-5, with D perhaps matching TRBD1 (5 bases). The source was peripheral blood, collected on day 0 of MenACWY control vaccination. The clonotype comes from an adult in good health. The CDR3 is CASSLGTFENQPQHF. For the CDR3, the DNA is TGCGCCAGCAGCCTGGGGACGTTCGAGAATCAGCCCCAGCATTTT.